The T cell receptor (beta chain) described here comes from a study of T-cell reconstitution after alpha-beta-depleted transplantation in children. Study results and caveats: About two months after transplant, alpha-beta T cells reportedly came from several hundred expanded graft clones.

This clonotype was observed at least ten times. Its antigen is unknown. Between the trimmed V and J ends, which lost 3 bases and 4 bases, there was a span of 7 bases. Germline-derived CDR1 and CDR2 are SGHAT and FQDESV (reference sequence). The CDR3 covers 13 residues. The TCRbeta library incorporated unique molecular identifiers. TCRdb called the PCR reads again in MiXCR, with one record for every CDR3 protein. This sample yields about 160,000 distinct CDR3 sequences, of which around 10% are seen a single time; less than 15% belongs to the top ten. The V call is TRBV11-1, the J call TRBJ1-3; D is unclear. The TCR originated in a boy under 10 years old with acute myeloid leukemia, due to receive a stem cell transplant. The input for sequencing was PBMCs, taken before TCRalphabeta/CD19-depleted stem cell transplant. The CDR3 is CASSFKGGNTIYF. CDR3 bases: TGTGCCAGCAGCTTTAAGGGCGGAAACACCATATATTTT. The full variable domain, completed using reference TRBV11-1 and TRBJ1-3, is EAEVAQSPRYKITEKSQAVAFWCDPISGHATLYWYRQILGQGPELLVQFQDESVVDDSQLPKDRFSAERLKGVDSTLKIQPAELGDSAMYLCASSFKGGNTIYFGEGSWLTVV.